Below are 17 T cell receptor beta chains sequenced from a single sample in a study of T cell clones after liver transplantation. TCRdb's table, derived via immunoSEQ multiplex PCR, lists solely in-frame clones and lacks some. The sample gives about 120,000 clones, approximately 90% of which show up once; approximately 0.88% is in the top ten. Sequencing was performed on CD4+ T cells from blood, taken 12 months after liver transplant. The source is a human patient who received a liver transplant. Part of the T cells may come from the graft donor.

The gene calls are TRBV11-3 and TRBJ1-1; D unclear. The CDR3 loop spans 15 amino acids. CDR1 and CDR2 from the germline V gene are SGHNT and YENEEA. Trimming stripped 5 bases from V and 0 bases from J, with 13 bases between. The CDR3 region has the DNA TGTGCCAGCAGCCCCGTAGGTTCGATGAACACTGAAGCTTTCTTT. This encodes CASSPVGSMNTEAFF.

This chain joins TRBV5-6 and TRBJ1-1; D unclear. Germline V gene sequence: CDR1 SGHDT, CDR2 YYEEEE. CDR3 length: 15 residues. The ends were cut back, 0 bases at V and 1 base at J, with 10 bases in the middle. The CDR3 reads CASSLEGLPNTEAFF. CDR3 bases: TGTGCCAGCAGCTTGGAAGGACTTCCGAACACTGAAGCTTTCTTT.

The sample holds one count of this clone. The CDR3 DNA reads as TGTGCCAGCAGTTACTCGTTTTTCTACGAGCAGTACTTC. It specifies CASSYSFFYEQYF. This chain joins TRBV6-5 and TRBJ2-7; the D is unclear. The CDR3 is 13 amino acids. Trimming removed 0 bases at V and 3 bases at J, with 6 bases between. Looked up from germline, CDR1 is MNHEY and CDR2 is SVGAGI.

This sequence joins TRBV11-3 and TRBJ2-1, with a weak D call TRBD2 (6 bases). The CDR3 extends over 14 amino acids. V shed 5 bases and J shed 6 bases, with 14 bases lying between them. CDR1 is SGHNT and CDR2 is YENEEA in the germline V gene. The CDR3 nucleotides are TGTGCCAGCAGCCGCCAGCTGCGGGGCAATGAGCAGTTCTTC. Protein product: CASSRQLRGNEQFF. The full variable domain, with the rest looked up from reference TRBV11-3 and TRBJ2-1, is EAGVVQSPRYKIIEKKQPVAFWCNPISGHNTLYWYLQNLGQGPELLIRYENEEAVDDSQLPKDRFSAERLKGVDSTLKIQPAELGDSAVYLCASSRQLRGNEQFFGPGTRLTVL.

Of note for this clone: One junction end does not reproduce the germline sequence, and a read error may be involved. The gene calls are TRBV28 and TRBJ2-7; 9 bases map to TRBD2. The CDR3 is made up of 11 amino acids. The germline V gene encodes CDR1 MDHEN and CDR2 SYDVKM. CDR3 sequence: CPEREAHEQYF. The CDR3 nucleotides are TGCCCTGAGCGGGAGGCACACGAGCAGTACTTC.

The sample holds a few counts of this clone. This sequence joins TRBV6-1 and TRBJ1-2; 8 bases are a match to TRBD1. With V trimmed by 4 bases and J by 7 bases, 17 bases remained unmatched. The CDR3 runs 17 residues. Germline values: CDR1 MNHNS, CDR2 SASEGT. CDR3: CASSAGGGRTGYLGYTF. DNA for the CDR3: TGTGCCAGCAGTGCCGGGGGGGGGCGGACAGGGTATCTTGGCTACACCTTC.

The chain carries TRBV10-2 and TRBJ2-4; D is uncertain. V lost 1 base and J lost 10, with 5 bases in between. Germline CDR1 and CDR2: WSHSY and SAAADI. This CDR3 is built from 11 residues. The CDR3, as DNA: TGCGCCAGCAGTGAGTGGCCAATTCAGTACTTC. Protein product: CASSEWPIQYF.

The genes are TRBV18 and TRBJ2-7; possibly TRBD1 for D (5 bases). The CDR3 totals 12 residues. Trimming stripped 5 bases from V and 5 bases from J, with 10 bases between. The germline CDR1 and CDR2 sequences are KGHSH and LQKENI. CDR3 in DNA: TGTGCCAGCTCATTAGGGGTCCACGAGCAGTACTTC. This encodes CASSLGVHEQYF.

The chain uses TRBV5-5 and TRBJ2-7, with TRBD1 matching over 7 bases. J was trimmed by 6 bases and V by 3 bases; bases with no gene match: 9. The germline V gene has CDR1 SGHKS and CDR2 YYEKEE (reference sequence). This CDR3 is built from 14 residues. The CDR3 sequence is CASSSDRSSPEQYF. CDR3 DNA: TGTGCCAGCAGCTCGGACAGGTCCTCCCCCGAGCAGTACTTC.

The J gene is TRBJ2-7, the V gene TRBV11-2; the D call may be TRBD1 or TRBD2 (5 bases each). The CDR3 length is 16 residues. The germline V and J ends were trimmed by 1 base and 2 bases, with 15 bases remaining between them. The germline V gene has CDR1 SGHAT and CDR2 FQNNGV. The CDR3 region has the DNA TGTGCCAGCAGCTTAGGATATCAGGGAGTGGCCTACGAGCAGTACTTC. Its protein product is CASSLGYQGVAYEQYF.

The chain couples TRBV25-1 to TRBJ2-1; unclear D gene. The CDR3 is 13 amino acids. The V end lost 6 bases, the J end lost 6 bases, and 12 bases lay between the germline ends. The germline V gene encodes CDR1 MGHDK and CDR2 SYGVNS. CDR3 sequence: CASSDFGSNEQFF. CDR3 DNA sequence: TGTGCCAGCAGCGATTTCGGTAGCAATGAGCAGTTCTTC.

The chain employs TRBV5-4 and TRBJ2-1; D gene ambiguous. The germline V and J ends were trimmed by 8 bases and 5 bases, with 11 bases remaining between them. The CDR3 totals 12 residues. CDR1 is SGHNT and CDR2 is YYREEE in the germline V gene (reference sequence). The CDR3 reads CASRGPHNEQFF. CDR3 nucleotide sequence: TGTGCCAGTCGCGGACCCCACAATGAGCAGTTCTTC.

V gene TRBV5-4 combines with J gene TRBJ1-1; maybe TRBD1 (5 bases). With 4 bases removed from V and 3 bases from J, the gap between germline ends came to 13 bases. CDR1 is SGHNT and CDR2 is YYREEE in the germline V gene (reference sequence). The CDR3 loop spans 14 amino acids. The CDR3 DNA reads TGTGCCAGCAGCGTAGGGGAGGTGGACACTGAAGCTTTCTTT. This codes for CASSVGEVDTEAFF.

This chain connects TRBV2 to TRBJ1-4; D is possibly TRBD1 (5 bases). Per germline, CDR1 SNHLY and CDR2 FYNNEI. V was pared by 10 bases and J by 4 bases, with 13 bases between. The CDR3 consists of 13 residues. CDR3 residues: CATRQNFNEKLFF. Here the CDR3 DNA reads TGTGCCACCCGACAGAACTTTAATGAAAAACTGTTTTTT.

The chain couples TRBV7-9 to TRBJ2-1; D tentatively fits TRBD1 or TRBD2 (5 bases each). The V gene lost 2 bases and the J gene lost 6 bases, with 14 bases spanning the gap. CDR3 size: 15 residues. Germline V gene data show CDR1 as SEHNR and CDR2 as FQNEAQ (reference sequence). For the CDR3, the DNA is TGTGCCAGCAGCTTACTAGTCGGGACGGGCAATGAGCAGTTCTTC. Residues: CASSLLVGTGNEQFF. The complete variable domain, with remaining parts taken from reference TRBV7-9 and TRBJ2-1, reads DTGVSQNPRHKITKRGQNVTFRCDPISEHNRLYWYRQTLGQGPEFLTYFQNEAQLEKSRLLSDRFSAERPKGSFSTLEIQRTEQGDSAMYLCASSLLVGTGNEQFFGPGTRLTVL.

V usage is TRBV7-2 and J usage is TRBJ2-1; 9 positions agree with TRBD1. V lost 5 bases to trimming and J lost 9 bases; unmatched junction nucleotides: 11. Germline assignment: CDR1 SGHTA and CDR2 FQGNSA. The CDR3 is made up of 15 amino acids. The DNA for the CDR3 is TGTGCCAGCAGCCCCCGACAGGGGGACGGTGGTGAGCAGTTCTTC. It translates to CASSPRQGDGGEQFF.

V usage is TRBV5-6 and J usage is TRBJ1-1; TRBD1 aligns across 9 bases. The germline V gene has CDR1 SGHDT and CDR2 YYEEEE. V trimming: 4 bases; J trimming: 1 base; junction bases outside the gene matches: 5. The CDR3 consists of 15 residues. The CDR3 DNA sequence: TGTGCCAGCAGCGCATCGGACAGGGGGAACACTGAAGCTTTCTTT. As protein: CASSASDRGNTEAFF.